Each of the 7 T cell receptor beta chains below was sequenced from the same sample in a study of identical twins. MiXCR, applied by TCRdb to the 5' RACE reads, yields one record per CDR3 protein. The table lists around 370,000 distinct CDR3 sequences, around 9.7% of them singletons. Specimen: naive T cells sorted from blood. The origin of the receptors is a woman in her forties or fifties in good health.

The chain is built from TRBV7-8 and TRBJ1-4; D gene ambiguous. The CDR3 is 19 residues long. V gave up 5 bases and J gave up 3 bases, with 25 bases separating them. Germline lookup yields CDR1 SGHVS and CDR2 FQNEAQ. In DNA form, the CDR3 reads TGTGCCAGCAGCCCGGTTCCACCACCCGAAGATTTCGCTAATGAAAAACTGTTTTTT. It encodes CASSPVPPPEDFANEKLFF.

This clonotype has a single count. The chain uses TRBV15 and TRBJ2-2; D might be TRBD2 (6 bases). CDR3 length: 16 residues. The ends were cut back, 6 bases at V and 5 bases at J, with 19 bases in the middle. The germline CDR1 and CDR2 sequences are LNHNV and YYDKDF (reference sequence). The CDR3 DNA reads TGTGCCACCAGTGGAGGGTTAGACGGATTGACCGGGGAGCTGTTTTTT. Translation: CATSGGLDGLTGELFF.

This clonotype appeared a few times. The chain's CDR3 is CASSSMEGAYNQPQHF. CDR3 nucleotide sequence: TGTGCCAGCAGTTCGATGGAAGGGGCCTACAATCAGCCCCAGCATTTT. The chain uses TRBV27 and TRBJ1-5; a possible D gene is TRBD1 (5 bases). The CDR3 spans 16 residues. With 4 bases removed from V and 3 bases from J, the gap between germline ends came to 16 bases. From germline, CDR1 is MNHEY and CDR2 SMNVEV (reference sequence).

This clonotype was seen many times. V gene TRBV20-1 combines with J gene TRBJ1-5; D is unclear. CDR3 length: 13 amino acids. CDR1 is DFQATT and CDR2 is SNEGSKA in the germline V gene (reference sequence). V was clipped by 5 bases and J by 7 bases, with 15 bases between them. The CDR3 nucleotides read TGCAGTGCTGCCGGGATCACCGGACAGCCCCAGCATTTT. Translated, it gives CSAAGITGQPQHF.

As for this clonotype: Just one base apart from a much larger clone, this may be a read error. The CDR3 ends on some other residue instead of the conserved phenylalanine or tryptophan, so this is likely a read error. The CDR3 reads CSARDSGRADTGELFL. The CDR3 DNA sequence: TGCAGTGCTAGGGATAGCGGGAGGGCCGACACCGGGGAGCTGTTTCTT. The chain links TRBV20-1 to TRBJ2-2, with TRBD2 matching over 11 bases. The germline CDR1 and CDR2 sequences are DFQATT and SNEGSKA (reference sequence). V shed 3 bases, J shed 3 bases, and the junction held 6 bases outside the gene matches. The CDR3 runs 16 residues.

In its sample, this clonotype was seen a few times. V gene TRBV15 combines with J gene TRBJ1-5; the D gene is possibly TRBD1 (5 bases). V lost 0 bases and J lost 2, with 8 bases in between. This CDR3 region has 15 residues. Germline values: CDR1 LNHNV, CDR2 YYDKDF (reference sequence). The CDR3 here is CATSRDQGGNQPQHF. For the CDR3, the DNA is TGTGCCACCAGCAGAGATCAAGGGGGCAATCAGCCCCAGCATTTT. The full variable domain, in which reference TRBV15 and TRBJ1-5 provide the parts outside the CDR3, is DAMVIQNPRYQVTQFGKPVTLSCSQTLNHNVMYWYQQKSSQAPKLLFHYYDKDFNNEADTPDNFQSRRPNTSFCFLDIRSPGLGDTAMYLCATSRDQGGNQPQHFGDGTRLSIL.

This sequence joins TRBV5-1 and TRBJ2-3, with D possibly being TRBD2 (6 bases). V was pared by 4 bases and J by 4 bases, with 13 bases between. Germline CDR1 reads SGHRS; CDR2 reads YFSETQ. CDR3 length equals 14 residues. CDR3 in DNA: TGCGCCAGCAGCGTCGGGAGATCCCCAGATACGCAGTATTTT. Translation gives CASSVGRSPDTQYF.